This T cell receptor (beta chain) was retrieved from a study of T cell responses to AZD1222 COVID-19 vaccine. Profiling relied on immunoSEQ multiplex PCR, and the TCRdb table lists in-frame clones only, not all of them. This sample yields approximately 150,000 clones, of which under 95% are seen a single time; about 1.4% belongs to the top ten. The junction had 4 bases not matched to a gene; V was cut back by 5 bases and J by 6 bases. The CDR3 runs 13 residues. The germline V gene encodes CDR1 MNHEY and CDR2 SVGAGI. The specimen was peripheral blood, collected on day 0 of AZD1222 vaccination. The chain is built from TRBV6-5 and TRBJ1-2; 9 bases are a match to TRBD1. The receptor was isolated from an adult in good health. The CDR3 region is CASSHRGLNGYTF. The DNA of the CDR3 is TGTGCCAGCAGTCACAGGGGGCTTAATGGCTACACCTTC.